This record covers a single TCR beta chain. As originally analysed: For nucleated cells, counts were estimated from reference gene primer amplification. Repertoires were generated with immunoSEQ multiplex PCR, while TCRdb's copy carries only in-frame clones and drops some. V and J calls and clone size are copied from that table; D and trimming were computed from the DNA. The data hold more than 55,000 clones, with 80% to 95% observed a single time. The CDR3 loop spans 18 amino acids. With V trimmed by 5 bases and J by 1 base, 11 bases remained unmatched. Per germline, CDR1 SNHLY and CDR2 FYNNEI. These data belong to a study of blood T cell repertoires in COVID-19.

The material sequenced was peripheral blood. The sequence was obtained from a middle-aged man with active COVID-19. The rearrangement joins TRBV2 to TRBJ2-6; 7 bases fit TRBD1. CDR3 DNA sequence: TGTGCCAGCAGTAACAGGGGCGGACGGCGATCTGGGGCCAACGTCCTGACTTTC. This sequence encodes CASSNRGGRRSGANVLTF.